This TCR beta chain was identified in a study of regulatory T cells in long-lasting Graves disease. The time point here: persistent/refractory GD, antithyroid drugs over 5 years with positive TRAb. After RNA was extracted from PBMCs, the TCR library was made from it. This clonotype was observed a few times. Arm-PCR of CDR3 regions and iRepertoire HTBI primers were used to build TCR beta libraries. TCRdb re-analysed the multiplex PCR reads in MiXCR, keeping a single row per CDR3 protein. The table has 250,000 to 300,000 distinct CDR3 sequences, roughly 21% seen once; the top ten hold 56%. Germline CDR1 and CDR2: DFQATT and SNEGSKA (reference sequence). Trimming pared 3 bases from V and 0 bases from J, leaving 5 bases between. This CDR3 has 13 residues.

The chain employs TRBV20-1 and TRBJ2-2; D gene uncertain. The receptor's source is a female donor with Graves disease. The source was peripheral blood mononuclear cells (PBMCs), collected when the disease was refractory, from a patient treated with antithyroid drugs. This chain's CDR3 is CSASGPNTGELFF. CDR3 nucleotide sequence: TGCAGTGCTAGCGGGCCGAACACCGGGGAGCTGTTTTTT.